One sample yielded the 18 T cell receptor beta chains listed below, sequenced in a study of T and B cells in COVID-19 patients. Each TRB amplification used about 250-550 ng of genomic DNA from blood. Multiplex PCR with BIOMED2 TRB-A/B primer pools amplified TRB rearrangements. TCRdb passed the multiplex PCR reads through MiXCR, listing each CDR3 protein once. The table records around 8,000 distinct CDR3 sequences, around 40% of them present only once. Sequencing input: blood. The receptors shown here come from a human donor who had recovered from COVID-19.

The chain links TRBV6-1 to TRBJ2-7; no firm D call. The CDR3 is 15 residues long. The V gene's germline CDR1 is MNHNS and CDR2 SASEGT. The CDR3 is CAISEVVEGSYEQYV. The CDR3 DNA is TGTGCCATCAGTGAGGTCGTAGAAGGATCCTACGAGCAGTACGTC.

The V call is TRBV6-1, the J call TRBJ2-7, with 10 bases lining up with TRBD1. The CDR3 spans 14 residues. Germline assignment: CDR1 MNHNS and CDR2 SASEGT. J gave up 5 bases and V 1 base, and 2 bases lay outside the gene matches. The CDR3 DNA follows: TGTGCCAGCAGTGAAGGACAGGGGGCCCACGAGCAGTACTTC. It yields the protein CASSEGQGAHEQYF.

This clonotype was recorded a few times. The chain joins TRBV6-2 or TRBV6-3 to TRBJ2-7; 8 bases agree with TRBD1. Germline-derived CDR1 and CDR2 are MNHEY and SVGEGT. V shed 6 bases and J 5 bases; nucleotides not matched to a gene: 9. This CDR3 is 14 amino acids long. The CDR3: CASREPGQEHEQYV. DNA of the CDR3: TGTGCCAGCAGGGAACCGGGACAGGAGCACGAGCAGTACGTC.

The gene calls are TRBV6-5 and TRBJ2-5; D gene uncertain. Trimming shortened V by 2 bases and J by 0 bases, and 10 bases separated the two germline ends. The CDR3 length is 15 residues. Germline V gives CDR1 MNHEY, CDR2 SVGAGI. DNA for the CDR3: TGTGCCAGCAGTTACCCGCCAGAGTACCAAGAGACCCAGTACTTC. Translating gives CASSYPPEYQETQYF.

The sample holds a few counts of this clonotype. The gene calls are TRBV6-5 and TRBJ2-5; tentatively, D is TRBD1 (6 bases). CDR1 and CDR2 from the germline V gene are MNHEY and SVGAGI. The CDR3 length is 14 residues. V was cut by 6 bases and J by 7 bases, with 18 bases left in between. CDR3 DNA: TGTGCCAGCAGCCTAACGGGACAACAGGTGACCCAGTACTTC. Its translation is CASSLTGQQVTQYF.

This clonotype is large within its sample. The gene calls are TRBV29-1 and TRBJ2-5; D uncertain. In germline, CDR1 is SQVTM, CDR2 ANQGSEA. Trimming removed 4 bases at V and 1 base at J, with 10 bases between. The CDR3 consists of 13 residues. DNA of the CDR3: TGCAGCGTTGGGTCAAGGGCCCAAGAGACCCAGTACTTC. Translation gives CSVGSRAQETQYF.

This chain links TRBV11-3 with TRBJ2-5, with TRBD2 matching 13 bases. This CDR3 comprises 15 residues. V was clipped by 1 base and J by 7 bases; unmatched bases: 3. Germline-derived CDR1 and CDR2 are SGHNT and YENEEA. DNA of the CDR3: TGTGCCAGCAGCTTAGGTGGGACTAGCGGGGCGACCCAGTACTTC. This translates into CASSLGGTSGATQYF.

DNA of the CDR3: TGCAGCGTTGGAGAAACCGGCGAGACAGGTCCGGGGACTGAAGCTTTCTTT. Translating it yields CSVGETGETGPGTEAFF. The rearrangement joins TRBV29-1 to TRBJ1-1; D perhaps matches TRBD1 (6 bases). The length of the CDR3 is 17 residues. V was pared by 4 bases and J by 5 bases, with 26 bases between. Germline V lookup: CDR1 SQVTM, CDR2 ANQGSEA.

The chain employs TRBV19 and TRBJ2-6; D might be TRBD1 or TRBD2, each matching 5 bases. Deletions cut 2 bases from V and 2 bases from J, with 10 bases between. The CDR3 has 16 amino acids. CDR1 LNHDA and CDR2 SQIVND come from the germline V gene (reference sequence). The CDR3 spells CASSIRGVPGANVLTF. The DNA of the CDR3 is TGTGCCAGTAGTATAAGAGGGGTCCCTGGGGCCAACGTCCTGACTTTC.

For this clonotype: The germline gene is not matched at one end of the junction; a read error may be the cause. The chain joins TRBV10-3 to TRBJ2-6; perhaps TRBD2 as D (6 bases). Germline V gene sequence: CDR1 ENHRY, CDR2 SYGVKD. The CDR3 spans 17 residues. The CDR3 loop is CASSDRVRGTGANVLTF. DNA of the CDR3: TGCGCCAGCAGTGACCGGGTACGGGGGACTGGGGCCAACGTCCTGACTTTC.

The chain links TRBV11-3 to TRBJ2-3; 7 nucleotides agree with TRBD1. The CDR3 length is 16 residues. Trimming took 6 bases from V and 0 from J; bases not matched to a gene: 9. Germline V CDR1 and CDR2: SGHNT, YENEEA. CDR3 amino acids: CASRSPGQRSTDTQYF. Written as DNA, the CDR3 is TGTGCCAGCAGGTCTCCGGGACAGCGAAGCACAGATACGCAGTATTTT.

This chain links TRBV6-1 with TRBJ2-2; possibly TRBD2 for D (6 bases). Trimming left V 10 bases short and J 2 bases short, with 14 bases between. The CDR3 loop spans 14 amino acids. Germline values: CDR1 MNHNS, CDR2 SASEGT. The CDR3 sequence: CATATGLNTGELFF. CDR3 DNA sequence: TGTGCCACCGCGACGGGACTTAACACCGGGGAGCTGTTTTTT.

The gene calls are TRBV15 and TRBJ2-5, with D perhaps assigned TRBD1 or TRBD2 (5 bases each). Trimming pared 0 bases from V and 0 bases from J, leaving 8 bases between. CDR1 is LNHNV, CDR2 YYDKDF, per germline (reference sequence). The CDR3 is 15 residues long. CDR3 DNA sequence: TGTGCCACCAGCAGAGATAGAGGGGACCAAGAGACCCAGTACTTC. Translation gives CATSRDRGDQETQYF.

This clonotype was seen a few times. This chain links TRBV12-3 or TRBV12-4 with TRBJ2-6; 7 bases map to TRBD1. V shed 6 bases, J shed 4 bases, and the junction held 6 bases outside the gene matches. The CDR3 is 15 amino acids. CDR3: CASSPTGYGANVLTF. CDR3 bases: TGTGCCAGCAGCCCGACAGGGTACGGGGCCAACGTCCTGACTTTC.

This clonotype was seen a few times. Written as DNA, the CDR3 is TGTGCCACCAGCAAGGGGGTCTCCACAGATACGCAGTATTTT. Protein product: CATSKGVSTDTQYF. This chain joins TRBV15 and TRBJ2-3; D might be TRBD1 (6 bases). Germline V gives CDR1 LNHNV, CDR2 YYDKDF (reference sequence). V lost 4 bases to trimming and J lost 2 bases, with 10 bases between them. The CDR3 length is 14 residues. Supplemented by reference TRBV15 and TRBJ2-3, the full variable domain reads DAMVIQNPRYQVTQFGKPVTLSCSQTLNHNVMYWYQQKSSQAPKLLFHYYDKDFNNEADTPDNFQSRRPNTSFCFLDIRSPGLGDTAMYLCATSKGVSTDTQYFGPGTRLTVL.

V is TRBV5-6 and J is TRBJ2-1; 7 bases are a match to TRBD2. V was pared by 7 bases and J by 7 bases, with 8 bases of the junction left unmatched. The CDR3 is 13 amino acids. The V gene's germline CDR1 is SGHDT and CDR2 YYEEEE. The chain's CDR3 is CASHLTGGNEQFF. In nucleotides, the CDR3 is TGTGCCAGCCACCTTACCGGGGGGAATGAGCAGTTCTTC.

The rearrangement uses TRBV7-9 and TRBJ2-1; the D is unclear. The CDR3 totals 13 residues. Trimming shortened V by 0 bases and J by 2 bases, and 2 bases separated the two germline ends. CDR1 and CDR2 from the germline V gene are SEHNR and FQNEAQ (reference sequence). The CDR3 region has the DNA TGTGCCAGCAGCTTAGCGACCTACAATGAGCAGTTCTTC. It specifies CASSLATYNEQFF.

This clonotype was seen a single time. J is TRBJ1-5 and V is TRBV12-3 or TRBV12-4, with D unclear. This CDR3 comprises 13 residues. Trimming took 3 bases from V and 2 from J, leaving 5 bases between them. CDR3 coding DNA: TGTGCCAGCAGTTTGACCGGCAATCAGCCCCAGCATTTT. It yields the protein CASSLTGNQPQHF.